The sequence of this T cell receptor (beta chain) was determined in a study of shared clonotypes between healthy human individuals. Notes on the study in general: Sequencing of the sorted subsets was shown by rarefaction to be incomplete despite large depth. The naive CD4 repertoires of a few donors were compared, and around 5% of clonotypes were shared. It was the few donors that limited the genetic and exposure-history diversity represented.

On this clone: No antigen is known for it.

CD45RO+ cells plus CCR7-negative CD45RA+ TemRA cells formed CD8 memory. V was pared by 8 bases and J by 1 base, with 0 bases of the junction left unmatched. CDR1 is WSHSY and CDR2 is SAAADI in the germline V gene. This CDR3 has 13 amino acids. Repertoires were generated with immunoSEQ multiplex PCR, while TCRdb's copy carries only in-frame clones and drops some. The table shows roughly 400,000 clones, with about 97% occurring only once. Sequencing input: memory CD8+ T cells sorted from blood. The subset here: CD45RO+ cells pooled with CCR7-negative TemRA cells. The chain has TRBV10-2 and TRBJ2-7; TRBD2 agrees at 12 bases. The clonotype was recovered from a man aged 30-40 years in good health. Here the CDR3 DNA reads TGCGCCAGCGGGACTAGCGGGTCCTACGAGCAGTACTTC. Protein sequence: CASGTSGSYEQYF.